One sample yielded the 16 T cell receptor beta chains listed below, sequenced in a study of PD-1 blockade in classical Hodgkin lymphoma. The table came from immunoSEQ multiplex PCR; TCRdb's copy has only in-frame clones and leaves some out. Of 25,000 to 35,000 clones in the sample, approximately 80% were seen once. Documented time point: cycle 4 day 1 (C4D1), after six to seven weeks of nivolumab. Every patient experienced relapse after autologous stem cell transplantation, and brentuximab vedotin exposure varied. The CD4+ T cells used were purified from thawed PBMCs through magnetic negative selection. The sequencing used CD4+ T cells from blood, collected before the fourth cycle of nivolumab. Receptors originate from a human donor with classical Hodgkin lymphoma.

CDR3 sequence: CASSLASRTDTQYF. For the CDR3, the DNA is TGTGCCAGCAGCTTGGCAAGCCGCACAGATACGCAGTATTTT. V and J are TRBV5-5 and TRBJ2-3; unclear D gene. The CDR3 spans 14 residues. From germline, CDR1 is SGHKS and CDR2 YYEKEE (reference sequence). Trimming took off 0 bases at V and 1 base at J, with 6 bases between the two ends.

The CDR3 coding sequence is TGTGCCATTACAGGGACGGAAGAGACCCAGTACTTC. It yields the protein CAITGTEETQYF. This chain links TRBV7-9 with TRBJ2-5, with a weak D call TRBD1 (6 bases). The CDR3 length is 12 residues. Germline values: CDR1 SEHNR, CDR2 FQNEAQ (reference sequence). V was trimmed by 10 bases and J by 3 bases, leaving 12 bases between them.

The CDR3 DNA is TGCGCCAGCAGCTTGGCCAAAGGGAAACAAGAGACCCAGTACTTC. Residues: CASSLAKGKQETQYF. This rearrangement joins TRBV5-1 to TRBJ2-5; no clear D. CDR3 length equals 15 residues. Per germline, CDR1 SGHRS and CDR2 YFSETQ. Trimming stripped 0 bases from V and 2 bases from J, with 11 bases between.

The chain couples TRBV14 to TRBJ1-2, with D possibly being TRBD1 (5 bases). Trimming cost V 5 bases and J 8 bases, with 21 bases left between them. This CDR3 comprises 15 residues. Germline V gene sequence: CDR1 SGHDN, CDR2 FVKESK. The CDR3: CASSSYGRWGTGYTF. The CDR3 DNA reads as TGTGCCAGCAGCTCGTACGGACGCTGGGGGACGGGCTACACCTTC. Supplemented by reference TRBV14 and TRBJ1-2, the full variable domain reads EAGVTQFPSHSVIEKGQTVTLRCDPISGHDNLYWYRRVMGKEIKFLLHFVKESKQDESGMPNNRFLAERTGGTYSTLKVQPAELEDSGVYFCASSSYGRWGTGYTFGSGTRLTVV.

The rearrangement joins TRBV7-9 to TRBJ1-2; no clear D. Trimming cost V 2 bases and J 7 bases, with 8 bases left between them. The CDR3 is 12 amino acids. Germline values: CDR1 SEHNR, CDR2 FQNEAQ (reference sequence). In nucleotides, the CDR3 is TGTGCCAGCAGCTTACATGAGGGTGGCTACACCTTC. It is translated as CASSLHEGGYTF. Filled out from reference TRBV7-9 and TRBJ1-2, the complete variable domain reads DTGVSQNPRHKITKRGQNVTFRCDPISEHNRLYWYRQTLGQGPEFLTYFQNEAQLEKSRLLSDRFSAERPKGSFSTLEIQRTEQGDSAMYLCASSLHEGGYTFGSGTRLTVV.

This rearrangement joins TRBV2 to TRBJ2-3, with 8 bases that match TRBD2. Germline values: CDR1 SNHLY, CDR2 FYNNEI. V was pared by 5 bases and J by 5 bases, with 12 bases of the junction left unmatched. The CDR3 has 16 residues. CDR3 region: CASSPYGGANGDTQYF. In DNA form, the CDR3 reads TGTGCCAGCAGTCCCTACGGGGGGGCCAATGGAGATACGCAGTATTTT.

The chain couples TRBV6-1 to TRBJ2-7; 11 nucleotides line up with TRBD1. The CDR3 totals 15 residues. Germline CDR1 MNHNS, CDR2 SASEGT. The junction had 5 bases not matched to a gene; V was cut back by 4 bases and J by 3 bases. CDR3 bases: TGTGCCAGCAGTGTACGGACAGGGGGCTTCTACGAGCAGTACTTC. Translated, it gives CASSVRTGGFYEQYF.

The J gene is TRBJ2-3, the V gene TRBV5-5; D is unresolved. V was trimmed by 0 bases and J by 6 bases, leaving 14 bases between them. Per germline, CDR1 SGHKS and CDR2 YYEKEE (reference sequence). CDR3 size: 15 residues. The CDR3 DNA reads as TGTGCCAGCAGCTTGGGGCCCCCAGTATCGGATACGCAGTATTTT. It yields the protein CASSLGPPVSDTQYF.

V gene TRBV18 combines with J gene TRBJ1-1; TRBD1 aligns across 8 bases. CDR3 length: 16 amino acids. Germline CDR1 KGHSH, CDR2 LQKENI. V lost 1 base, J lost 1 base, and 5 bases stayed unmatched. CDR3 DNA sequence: TGTGCCAGCTCACCACTTGCGCAGGGGGCGAACACTGAAGCTTTCTTT. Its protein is CASSPLAQGANTEAFF.

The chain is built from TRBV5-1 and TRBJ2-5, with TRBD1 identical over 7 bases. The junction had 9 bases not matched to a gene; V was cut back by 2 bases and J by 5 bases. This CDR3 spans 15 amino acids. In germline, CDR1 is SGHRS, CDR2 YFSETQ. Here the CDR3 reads CASSFNTGEGETQYF. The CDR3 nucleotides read TGCGCCAGCAGCTTTAATACAGGGGAAGGTGAGACCCAGTACTTC.

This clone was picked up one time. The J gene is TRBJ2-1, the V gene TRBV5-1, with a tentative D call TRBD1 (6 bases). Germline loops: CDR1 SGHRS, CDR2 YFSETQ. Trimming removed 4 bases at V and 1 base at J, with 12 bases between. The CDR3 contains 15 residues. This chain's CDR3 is CASSPRDISYNEQFF. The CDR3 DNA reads TGCGCCAGCAGCCCTAGGGACATTTCCTACAATGAGCAGTTCTTC.

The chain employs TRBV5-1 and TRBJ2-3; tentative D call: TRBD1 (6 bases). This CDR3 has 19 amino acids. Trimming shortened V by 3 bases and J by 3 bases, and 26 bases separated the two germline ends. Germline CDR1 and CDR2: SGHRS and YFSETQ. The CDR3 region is CASSSIGKTGTIGTDTQYF. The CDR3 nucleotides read TGCGCCAGCAGCTCGATAGGAAAGACAGGAACCATAGGAACAGATACGCAGTATTTT.

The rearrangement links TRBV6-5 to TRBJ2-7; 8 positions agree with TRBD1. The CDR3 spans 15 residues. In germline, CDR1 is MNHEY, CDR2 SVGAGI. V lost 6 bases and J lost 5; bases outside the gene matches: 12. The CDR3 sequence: CASRDQGARKNEQYF. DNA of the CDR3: TGTGCCAGCAGGGACCAGGGGGCGCGAAAAAACGAGCAGTACTTC.

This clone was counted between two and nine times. The CDR3 spells CASSRQGLSLSGNTIYF. The CDR3 DNA is TGCGCCAGCAGTAGACAGGGACTTTCCCTCTCTGGAAACACCATATATTTT. The chain uses TRBV4-1 and TRBJ1-3; TRBD1 matches at 7 bases. CDR1 MGHRA and CDR2 YSYEKL come from the germline V gene. CDR3 size: 17 residues. V lost 6 bases to trimming and J lost 0 bases; unmatched junction nucleotides: 11.

The DNA of the CDR3 is TGCGCCAGCAGCTTGTCCAGGGTGGACACCGGGGAGCTGTTTTTT. It yields the protein CASSLSRVDTGELFF. The rearrangement uses TRBV5-1 and TRBJ2-2, with a possible D match to TRBD1 (5 bases). The CDR3 extends over 15 amino acids. Germline V gene sequence: CDR1 SGHRS, CDR2 YFSETQ. Deletions cut 1 base from V and 3 bases from J, with 10 bases between.

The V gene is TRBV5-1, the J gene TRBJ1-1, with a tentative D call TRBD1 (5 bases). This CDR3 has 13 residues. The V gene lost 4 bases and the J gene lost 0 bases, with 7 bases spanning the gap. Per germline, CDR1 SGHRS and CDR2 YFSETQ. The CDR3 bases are TGCGCCAGCAGCGAACAGGTGAACACTGAAGCTTTCTTT. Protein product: CASSEQVNTEAFF.